The 8 T cell receptor beta chains below all came from one sample that was sequenced in a study of shared clonotypes between healthy human individuals. Libraries were prepared by immunoSEQ multiplex PCR; TCRdb keeps only in-frame clonotypes and omits some of them. The sample has 800,000 to 1,200,000 clones, approximately 80% seen once. The sequenced sample consisted of memory CD4+ T cells from PBMCs. Subset indicated: CD45RA-negative fraction. These receptors came from a man aged 18-30 years in good health. Some clones in this sample may be carry-over from other donors' samples.

The chain couples TRBV2 to TRBJ2-2; TRBD2 might be the D (6 bases). This CDR3 is built from 14 residues. Trimming took off 4 bases at V and 4 bases at J, with 10 bases between the two ends. The germline gives CDR1 SNHLY, CDR2 FYNNEI. The CDR3 here is CASSATSRTGELFF. The CDR3 DNA sequence: TGTGCCAGCAGTGCTACTAGCCGCACCGGGGAGCTGTTTTTT.

This clone is a singleton in its sample. This rearrangement joins TRBV4-1 to TRBJ1-5; D gene ambiguous. Germline loops: CDR1 MGHRA, CDR2 YSYEKL. V was shortened by 1 base and J by 0 bases, with 10 bases between the two germline ends. The CDR3 totals 16 residues. The CDR3 coding sequence is TGCGCCAGCAGCCAAGGACATTACTCTAGCAATCAGCCCCAGCATTTT. As protein: CASSQGHYSSNQPQHF.

In its sample, this clone was seen once. The chain's CDR3 is CASRYDRTTEAFF. CDR3 nucleotides: TGTGCCAGCAGATACGACAGAACCACTGAAGCTTTCTTT. The V call is TRBV7-3, the J call TRBJ1-1, with a tentative D call TRBD1 (5 bases). Trimming cost V 6 bases and J 4 bases, with 12 bases left between them. This CDR3 has 13 amino acids. The germline V gene has CDR1 SGHTA and CDR2 FQGTGA.

This sequence joins TRBV5-3 and TRBJ2-7; 11 nucleotides agree with TRBD1. TRBV5-3 is an ORF, with its function uncertain. This CDR3 is 15 amino acids long. J lost 6 bases, V lost 0 bases, and 5 bases had no gene match. In DNA, the CDR3 is TGTGCCAGAAGCTTGGATGGGACAGGGGGATTCGAGCAGTACTTC. Its translation: CARSLDGTGGFEQYF.

This chain links TRBV2 with TRBJ2-5; D possibly corresponds to TRBD2 (5 bases). This CDR3 contains 14 residues. V gave up 8 bases and J gave up 5 bases, with 18 bases separating them. Germline V CDR1 and CDR2: SNHLY, FYNNEI. The CDR3 DNA reads TGTGCCAGCGGACCTGGCGGGTCGAGGGAGACCCAGTACTTC. Amino acid sequence: CASGPGGSRETQYF.

V and J are TRBV19 and TRBJ2-3, with D uncertain. Trimming left V 7 bases short and J 2 bases short, with 16 bases between. The CDR3 consists of 15 residues. CDR1 is LNHDA and CDR2 is SQIVND in the germline V gene (reference sequence). The CDR3 region is CASNQRNRYTDTQYF. DNA of the CDR3: TGTGCCAGTAATCAACGAAACCGATACACAGATACGCAGTATTTT.

The genes are TRBV11-1 and TRBJ2-5; TRBD1 or TRBD2 may be the D gene (5 bases each). Trimming cost V 8 bases and J 0 bases, with 16 bases left between them. The germline gives CDR1 SGHAT, CDR2 FQDESV (reference sequence). The CDR3 consists of 15 residues. The CDR3 protein is CASGSAGTYQETQYF. CDR3 DNA: TGTGCCAGCGGTTCGGCAGGGACGTACCAAGAGACCCAGTACTTC.

The genes are TRBV7-2 and TRBJ2-1; 10 nucleotides align to TRBD2. CDR3 length equals 15 residues. Germline trimming cut 5 bases from V and 1 base from J; bases unmatched to any gene: 2. CDR1 and CDR2 from the germline V gene are SGHTA and FQGNSA. The CDR3 loop is CASSKLAGSYNEQFF. In DNA form, the CDR3 reads TGTGCCAGCAGCAAACTAGCGGGATCCTACAATGAGCAGTTCTTC.